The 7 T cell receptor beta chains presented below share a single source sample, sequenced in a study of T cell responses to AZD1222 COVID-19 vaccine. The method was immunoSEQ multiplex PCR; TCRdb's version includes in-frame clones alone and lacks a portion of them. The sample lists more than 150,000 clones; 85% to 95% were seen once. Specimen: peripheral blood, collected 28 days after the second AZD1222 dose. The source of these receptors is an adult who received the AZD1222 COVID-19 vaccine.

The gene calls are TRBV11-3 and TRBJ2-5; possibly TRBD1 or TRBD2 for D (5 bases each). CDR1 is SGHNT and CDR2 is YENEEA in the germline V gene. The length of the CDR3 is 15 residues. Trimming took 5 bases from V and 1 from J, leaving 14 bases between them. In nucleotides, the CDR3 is TGTGCCAGCAGCCGCAGGGCCGAGGGCCAAGAGACCCAGTACTTC. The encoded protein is CASSRRAEGQETQYF.

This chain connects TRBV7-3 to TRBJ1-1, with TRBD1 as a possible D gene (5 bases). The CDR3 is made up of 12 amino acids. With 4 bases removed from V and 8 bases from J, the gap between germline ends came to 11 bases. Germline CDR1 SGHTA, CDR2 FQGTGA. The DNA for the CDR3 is TGTGCCAGCAGCTCAAGCGGGGGGGAAGCTTTCTTT. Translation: CASSSSGGEAFF.

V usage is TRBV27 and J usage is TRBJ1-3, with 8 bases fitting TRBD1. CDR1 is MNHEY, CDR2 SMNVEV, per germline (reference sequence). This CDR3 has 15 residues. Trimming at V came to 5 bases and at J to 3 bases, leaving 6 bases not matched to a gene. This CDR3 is CASSLDRDGGNTIYF. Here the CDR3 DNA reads TGTGCCAGCAGTCTGGACAGGGATGGTGGAAACACCATATATTTT.

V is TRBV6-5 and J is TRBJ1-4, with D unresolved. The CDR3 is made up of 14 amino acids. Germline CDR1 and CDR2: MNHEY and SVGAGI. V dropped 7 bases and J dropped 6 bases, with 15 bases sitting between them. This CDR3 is CASNTGREHEKLFF. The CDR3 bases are TGTGCCAGCAATACTGGGAGGGAGCATGAAAAACTGTTTTTT.

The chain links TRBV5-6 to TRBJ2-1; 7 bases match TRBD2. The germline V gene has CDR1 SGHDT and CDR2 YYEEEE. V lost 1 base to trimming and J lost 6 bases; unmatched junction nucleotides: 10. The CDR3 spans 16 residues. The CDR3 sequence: CASSLWWRTSVNEQFF. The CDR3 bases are TGTGCCAGCAGCTTGTGGTGGAGGACTAGTGTCAATGAGCAGTTCTTC.

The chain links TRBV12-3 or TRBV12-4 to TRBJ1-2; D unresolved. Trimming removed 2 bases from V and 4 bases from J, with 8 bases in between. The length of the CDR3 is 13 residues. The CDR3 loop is CASSLTMTYGYTF. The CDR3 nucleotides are TGTGCCAGCAGTTTAACGATGACCTATGGCTACACCTTC.

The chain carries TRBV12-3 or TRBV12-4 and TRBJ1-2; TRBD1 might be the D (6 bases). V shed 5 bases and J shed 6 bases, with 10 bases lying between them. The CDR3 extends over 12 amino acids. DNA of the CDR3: TGTGCCAGCAGTCGCCAGGGGAATGGCTACACCTTC. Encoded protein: CASSRQGNGYTF.